What follows is one T cell receptor (beta chain) and its context. What it recognizes is unknown. An Oncomine TCR Beta short-read assay was used to sequence the DNA from cultured CD4+ T cells. Each CDR3 protein is one row after TCRdb ran MiXCR on the PCR reads. The data hold more than 13,000 distinct CDR3 sequences, with roughly 28% observed a single time. With 0 bases removed from V and 6 bases from J, the gap between germline ends came to 14 bases. Germline V CDR1 and CDR2: ENHRY, SYGVKD. This CDR3 has 15 residues. This record comes from a study of vaccination and CD4 T cells after COVID-19. Study-wide context: Convalescent individuals exhibited SARS-CoV-2 positivity on nasal swab PCR, with fewer than ten mild and one severe presentation. Post-vaccine sample collection happened at a median of approximately 77 days after dose two, ranging 14 to 241. The stimulating agents, overlapping spike peptides, came from SARS-CoV-2, HCoV-NL63, HCoV-OC43 and HCoV-229E.

The treatment denotes: roughly ten-day PBMC culture with coronavirus spike peptide pools or control peptides (ViraFEST assay). TCRs were sequenced by ViraFEST after antigen-specific T cells had been expanded with peptide pools. This TCR derives from a human donor with COVID-19. The rearrangement uses TRBV10-3 and TRBJ1-1; D gene uncertain. Sequencing was done on a sample of cultured CD4+ T cells from blood. The CDR3, as DNA: TGTGCCATCAGTGAGTCGTCGGCGGCTAACTCTGAAGCTTTCTTT. This translates into CAISESSAANSEAFF.